This TCR beta chain was observed in a study of T cell clones after liver transplantation. The wider study: TCRbeta sequencing after a pre-transplant mixed lymphocyte reaction identified graft-donor-reactive clones, later tracked in post-transplant blood. Subjects received no induction therapy and standard immunosuppression until randomization at 12-24 months post-transplant.

Study findings and constraints: Post-transplant, graft-donor-reactive CD4 TCRbeta sequences in blood dropped significantly in most of the 8 subjects.

Trimming removed 0 bases at V and 3 bases at J, with 15 bases between. This CDR3 comprises 16 residues. Germline V gene lookup returns CDR1 SGHVS and CDR2 FQNEAQ. TCRdb keeps only in-frame clones here, not all; method: immunoSEQ multiplex PCR. The top ten clones hold around 0.86% of a sample with some 120,000 clones, around nine tenths of them seen once. With regard to this clone: Its antigen is not identified.

The V gene is TRBV7-8, the J gene TRBJ2-7; unclear D gene. Material: CD4+ T cells from blood, obtained 12 months after liver transplant. The sequence was obtained from a human patient who received a liver transplant. Some of the T cells may derive from the graft donor. The CDR3 protein is CASSLALGRLHYEQYF. CDR3 DNA: TGTGCCAGCAGCTTAGCGCTCGGGCGGCTACACTACGAGCAGTACTTC.